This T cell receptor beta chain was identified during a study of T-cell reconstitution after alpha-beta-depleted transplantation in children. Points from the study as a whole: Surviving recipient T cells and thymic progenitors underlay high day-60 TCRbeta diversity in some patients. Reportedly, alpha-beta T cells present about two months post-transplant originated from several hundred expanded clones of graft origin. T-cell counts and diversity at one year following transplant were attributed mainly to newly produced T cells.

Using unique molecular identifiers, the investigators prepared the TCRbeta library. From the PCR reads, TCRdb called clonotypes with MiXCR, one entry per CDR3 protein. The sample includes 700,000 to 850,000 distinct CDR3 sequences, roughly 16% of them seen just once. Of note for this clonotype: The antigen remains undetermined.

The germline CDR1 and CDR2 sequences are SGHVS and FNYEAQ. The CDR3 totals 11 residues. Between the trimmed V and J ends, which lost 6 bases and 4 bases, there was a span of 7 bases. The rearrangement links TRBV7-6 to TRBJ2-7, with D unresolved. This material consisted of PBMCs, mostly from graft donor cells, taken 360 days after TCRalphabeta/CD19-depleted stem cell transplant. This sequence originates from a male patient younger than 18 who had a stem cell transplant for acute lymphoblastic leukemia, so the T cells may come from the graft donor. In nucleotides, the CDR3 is TGTGCCAGCAGGCTTAAATACGAGCAGTACTTC. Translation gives CASRLKYEQYF. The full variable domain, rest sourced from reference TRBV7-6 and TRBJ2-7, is GAGVSQSPRYKVTKRGQDVALRCDPISGHVSLYWYRQALGQGPEFLTYFNYEAQQDKSGLPNDRFSAERPEGSISTLTIQRTEQRDSAMYRCASRLKYEQYFGPGTRLTVT.